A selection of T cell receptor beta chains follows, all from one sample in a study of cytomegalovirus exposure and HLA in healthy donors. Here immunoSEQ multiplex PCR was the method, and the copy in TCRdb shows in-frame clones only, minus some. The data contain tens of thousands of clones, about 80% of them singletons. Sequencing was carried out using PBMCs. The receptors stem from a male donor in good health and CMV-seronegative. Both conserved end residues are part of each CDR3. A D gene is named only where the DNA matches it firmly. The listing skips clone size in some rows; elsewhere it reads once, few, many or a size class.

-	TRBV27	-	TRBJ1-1	TGTGCCAGCAGGGGAGGCATTGAAGCTTTCTTT	CASRGGIEAFF
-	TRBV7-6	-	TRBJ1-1	TGTGCCAGCAGCTTTTCAGGGAACACTGAAGCTTTCTTT	CASSFSGNTEAFF
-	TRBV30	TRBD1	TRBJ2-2	TGTGCCTGGACGGGACAGGGATACACCGGGGAGCTGTTTTTT	CAWTGQGYTGELFF
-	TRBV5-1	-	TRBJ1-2	TGCGCCAGCAGCGGAGTACCATCGACAGGCGGGGGCTACACCTTC	CASSGVPSTGGGYTF
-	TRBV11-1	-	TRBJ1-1	TGTGCCAGCAGCTTAGCACGGGGTTCTACCCCTGAAGCTTTCTTT	CASSLARGSTPEAFF
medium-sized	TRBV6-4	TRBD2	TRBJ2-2	TGTGCCAGCAGTGTTCACGGGAGGCCGAACACCGGGGAGCTGTTTTTT	CASSVHGRPNTGELFF
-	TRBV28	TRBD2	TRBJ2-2	TGTGCCAGCAGTTCGCCCGGGAGGAAGACCGGGGAGCTGTTTTTT	CASSSPGRKTGELFF
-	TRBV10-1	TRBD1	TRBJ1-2	TGCGCCAGCAGTGACGGGACAGGGAATTATGGCTACACCTTC	CASSDGTGNYGYTF
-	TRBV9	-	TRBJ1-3	TGTGCCAGCAGCATCCGGACAGACTCTGGAAACACCATATATTTT	CASSIRTDSGNTIYF
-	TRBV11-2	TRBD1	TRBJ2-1	TGTGCCAGCAGCTTAGTCGGGACAGGGTCGTACAATGAGCAGTTCTTC	CASSLVGTGSYNEQFF
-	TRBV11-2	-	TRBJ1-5	TGTGCCAGCAGCTTAGGACTTAGCAATCAGCCCCAGCATTTT	CASSLGLSNQPQHF
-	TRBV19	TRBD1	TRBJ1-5	TGTGCCAGTAGTAGCCTTGGACAGGGGGTCCAGCCCCAGCATTTT	CASSSLGQGVQPQHF
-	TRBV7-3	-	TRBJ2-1	TGTGCCAGCAGCTTGGACGGGAGCTCCTACAATGAGCAGTTCTTC	CASSLDGSSYNEQFF
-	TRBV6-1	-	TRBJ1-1	TGTGCCAGCAGGTCGGACATCCAGAACACTGAAGCTTTCTTT	CASRSDIQNTEAFF
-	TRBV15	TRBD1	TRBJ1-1	TGTGCCACCAGCGATACACGGGTGGGACAGTATGAAGCTTTCTTT	CATSDTRVGQYEAFF
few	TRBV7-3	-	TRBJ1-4	TGTGCCAGCGCAGCGGGGGCTAATGAAAAACTGTTTTTT	CASAAGANEKLFF
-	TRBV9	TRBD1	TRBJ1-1	TGTGCCAGCAGCCCCCTCCGGGACAGGGTGGGCACTGAAGCTTTCTTT	CASSPLRDRVGTEAFF
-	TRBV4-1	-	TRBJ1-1	TGCGCCTCATCTAACTTGGTGAACACTGAAGCTTTCTTT	CASSNLVNTEAFF
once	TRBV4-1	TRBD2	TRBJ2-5	TGCGCCAGCAGCCAAACGACTAGCGAAGAGACCCAGTACTTC	CASSQTTSEETQYF
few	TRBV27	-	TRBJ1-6	TGTGCCAGCAGTCAAAACAGGGCAGATAATTCACCCCTCCACTTT	CASSQNRADNSPLHF
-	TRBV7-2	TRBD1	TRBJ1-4	TGTGCCAGCAGCCGGGACAGGGGGTTTGCTGAAAAACTGTTTTTT	CASSRDRGFAEKLFF
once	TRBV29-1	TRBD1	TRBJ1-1	TGCAGCGTTGAGACCGGGACAGGTGAAGCTTTCTTT	CSVETGTGEAFF
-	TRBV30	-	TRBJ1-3	TGTGCCTGCGCGCGGGATGGAAACACCATATATTTT	CACARDGNTIYF
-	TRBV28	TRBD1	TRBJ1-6	TGTGGGGCCGGGACAGTCTATAATTCACCCCTCCACTTT	CGAGTVYNSPLHF
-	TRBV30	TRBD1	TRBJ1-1	TGTGCCTGGAGGAGGACAGGGGGCCTGGAAGCTTTCTTT	CAWRRTGGLEAFF
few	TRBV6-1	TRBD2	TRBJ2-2	TGTGCCAGCAGCCCGTGGGAGGGGAACACCGGGGAGCTGTTTTTT	CASSPWEGNTGELFF
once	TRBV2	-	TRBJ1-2	TGTGCCAGCAGGCTCGGGTGGGGAGGGGCGGGCTACACCTTC	CASRLGWGGAGYTF
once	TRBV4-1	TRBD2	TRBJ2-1	TGCGCCAGCAGCCGACCTCTAGCGGGAGTATTAGGCAATGAGCAGTTCTTC	CASSRPLAGVLGNEQFF
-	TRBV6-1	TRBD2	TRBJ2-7	TGTGCCAGCAGTGACGCGGGGGGCCCGTCCTACGAGCAGTACTTC	CASSDAGGPSYEQYF
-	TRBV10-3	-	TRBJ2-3	TGTGCCATCAGTAGCACAGGCACAGATACGCAGTATTTT	CAISSTGTDTQYF
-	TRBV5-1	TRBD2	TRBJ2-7	TGCGCCAGCAGCCCTGGACTAGCGGGGTCAGAAGAGCAGTACTTC	CASSPGLAGSEEQYF
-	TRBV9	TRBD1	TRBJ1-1	TGTGCCAGCAGCGGAGGGACAGGGGGCAAAGCTTTCTTT	CASSGGTGGKAFF
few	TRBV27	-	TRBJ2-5	TGTGCCAGCAGTTCGGCGGGGAGGTGGGAGACCCAGTACTTC	CASSSAGRWETQYF
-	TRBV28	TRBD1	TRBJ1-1	TGTGCCAGCAGTCCCGGGGACAGGGCCGTAGAAGCTTTCTTT	CASSPGDRAVEAFF
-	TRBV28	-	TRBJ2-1	TGTGCCAGCACCCATTACGAGAGTGAGCAGTTCTTC	CASTHYESEQFF
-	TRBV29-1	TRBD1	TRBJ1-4	TGCAGCGTCGAACTCGGACAGGGGGCGTTGTTTTTT	CSVELGQGALFF
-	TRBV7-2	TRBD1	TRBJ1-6	TGTGCCAGCACCTTACTGGGACAGGGTAGGAGTTCACCCCTCCACTTT	CASTLLGQGRSSPLHF
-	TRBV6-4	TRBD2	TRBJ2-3	TGTGCCAGCAGTGAAGTAGCGGGGGGCCAGGATACGCAGTATTTT	CASSEVAGGQDTQYF
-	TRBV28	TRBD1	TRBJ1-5	TGTGCCAGCAGTTTAGACAGGGTTCAGCCCCAGCATTTT	CASSLDRVQPQHF
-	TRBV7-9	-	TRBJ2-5	TGTGCCAGCAGCCTATGGTCGAGCCAGCGTCAAGAGACCCAGTACTTC	CASSLWSSQRQETQYF
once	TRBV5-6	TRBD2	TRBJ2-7	TGTGCCAGCAGCTTCGGACTAGCGGGAGGGCCATCCTACGAGCAGTACTTC	CASSFGLAGGPSYEQYF
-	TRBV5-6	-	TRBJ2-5	TGTGCCAGCAGCTTTTCAGGGGTAGAGACCCAGTACTTC	CASSFSGVETQYF
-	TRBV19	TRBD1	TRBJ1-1	TGTGCCAGTATTGGGACAGGGAACACTGAAGCTTTCTTT	CASIGTGNTEAFF
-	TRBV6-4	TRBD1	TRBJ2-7	TGTGCCAGCAGTGACTCCTTAAGACAGGGAAATTTATACGAGCAGTACTTC	CASSDSLRQGNLYEQYF
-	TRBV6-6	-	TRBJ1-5	TGTGCCAGCAGCCCCGACTCCGGGGGGTATCAGCCCCAGCATTTT	CASSPDSGGYQPQHF
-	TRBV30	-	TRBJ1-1	TGTGCCTGGAGTTACAGGGAAGCCACTGAAGCTTTCTTT	CAWSYREATEAFF
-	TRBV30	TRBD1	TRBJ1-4	TGTGCCTGGAGTGGGGGTAGGGGGCTCTACGAAAAACTGTTGTTT	CAWSGGRGLYEKLLF
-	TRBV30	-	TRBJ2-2	TGTGCCTCCGGTCCCGGGGAGCTGTTTTTT	CASGPGELFF
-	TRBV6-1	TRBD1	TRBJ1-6	TGTGCCAGCAGTTCTGACAGGGGTAATTCACCCCTCCACTTT	CASSSDRGNSPLHF
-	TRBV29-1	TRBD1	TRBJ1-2	TGCAGCGTCGAACGGACAGGGACTGGCTACACCTTC	CSVERTGTGYTF
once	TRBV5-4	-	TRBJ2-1	TGTGCCAGCAGCTTGGACAAATACAATGAGCAGTTCTTC	CASSLDKYNEQFF
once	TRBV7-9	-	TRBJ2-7	TGTGCCAGCAGCTTAGGGCAGGGGTTGGTGTACGAGCAGTACTTC	CASSLGQGLVYEQYF
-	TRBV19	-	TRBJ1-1	TGTGCCAGTAGTTGGGACAACTTGAACACTGAAGCTTTCTTT	CASSWDNLNTEAFF